This T cell receptor beta chain was recovered during a study of blood T cell repertoires in COVID-19. As processed by the authors: Nucleated cell number was recorded as an estimate derived from reference gene primer amplification. This table comes from immunoSEQ multiplex PCR, and its TCRdb copy is limited to in-frame clones, with some not included. That table is the source of V, J and clone size, and D and trimming were worked out from the DNA. The data contain roughly 80,000 clones, approximately 80% of them seen just once; the ten biggest clones take up roughly 12%. The CDR3 is made up of 14 amino acids. Trimming pared 5 bases from V and 8 bases from J, leaving 15 bases between. Per the germline V gene, CDR1 is SGHTA and CDR2 is FQGTGA.

The chain has TRBV7-3 and TRBJ2-2, with D possibly matching TRBD1 (6 bases). The receptor comes from a man at least 80 years old with acute or convalescent COVID-19. Sequences were obtained from peripheral blood. As DNA, the CDR3 is TGTGCCAGCAGCCCGAGTTCAGGGGCTGGGGAGCTGTTTTTT. Translated, it gives CASSPSSGAGELFF.